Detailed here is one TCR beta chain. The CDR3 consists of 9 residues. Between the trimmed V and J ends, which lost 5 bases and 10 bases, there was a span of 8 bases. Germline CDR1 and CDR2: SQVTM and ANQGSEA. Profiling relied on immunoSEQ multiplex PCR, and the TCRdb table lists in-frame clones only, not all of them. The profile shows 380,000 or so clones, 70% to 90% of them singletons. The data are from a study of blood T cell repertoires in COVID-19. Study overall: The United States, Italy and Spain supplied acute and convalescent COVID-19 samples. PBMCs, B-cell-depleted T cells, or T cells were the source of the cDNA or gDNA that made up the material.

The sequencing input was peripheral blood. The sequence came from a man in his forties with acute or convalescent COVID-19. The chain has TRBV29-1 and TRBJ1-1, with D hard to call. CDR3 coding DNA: TGCAGCGTTCAGGATGGAGCTTTCTTT. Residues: CSVQDGAFF.